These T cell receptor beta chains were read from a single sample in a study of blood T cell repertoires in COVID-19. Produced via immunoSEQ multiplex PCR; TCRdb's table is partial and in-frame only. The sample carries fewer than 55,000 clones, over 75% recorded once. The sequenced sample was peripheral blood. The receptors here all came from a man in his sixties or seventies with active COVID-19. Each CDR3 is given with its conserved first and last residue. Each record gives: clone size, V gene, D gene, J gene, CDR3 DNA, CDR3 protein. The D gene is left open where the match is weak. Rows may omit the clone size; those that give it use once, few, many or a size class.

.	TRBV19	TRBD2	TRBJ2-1	TGTGCCAGTAGCGCTCTCCTCGGGGGGAATGAGCAGTTCTTC	CASSALLGGNEQFF
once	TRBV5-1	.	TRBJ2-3	TGCGCCAGCAGCTTGGTGGGGGCCGATACGCAGTATTTT	CASSLVGADTQYF
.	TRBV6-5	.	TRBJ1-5	TGTGCCAGCTCTACCCAGGGTCATGGCAATCAGCCCCAGCATTTT	CASSTQGHGNQPQHF
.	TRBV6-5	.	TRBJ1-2	TGTGCCAGCACTCCAGTTTCCCAGTACTATGGCTACACCTTC	CASTPVSQYYGYTF
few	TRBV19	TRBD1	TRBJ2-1	TGTGCCAGTAGTATTACCGGGACAGGAGAGCAGTTCTTC	CASSITGTGEQFF
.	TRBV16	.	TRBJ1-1	TGTGCCAGCAGCCAATTCTCGGAGGGAGCGAACACTGAAGCTTTCTTT	CASSQFSEGANTEAFF
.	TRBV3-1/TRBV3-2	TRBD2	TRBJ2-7	TGTGCCAGCAGCCAAGGGTTCGGGGGGGAGGTCGAGCAGTACTTC	CASSQGFGGEVEQYF
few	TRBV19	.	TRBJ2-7	TGTGCCAGTAGTATAGAACTCTCCGGCGAGCAGTACTTC	CASSIELSGEQYF
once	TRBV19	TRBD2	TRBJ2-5	TGTGCCAGTAGTATAGGGCTAGCGGGGCCCCTCGGAGAGACCCAGTACTTC	CASSIGLAGPLGETQYF
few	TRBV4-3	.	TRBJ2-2	TGCGCCAGCAGCCAACGGGGAATCGGGGAGCTGTTTTTT	CASSQRGIGELFF
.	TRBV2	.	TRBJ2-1	TGTGCCAGCAGTGAAGGCCTAGCGTCGGCCCAGCAGTTCTTC	CASSEGLASAQQFF
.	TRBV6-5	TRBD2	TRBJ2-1	TGTGCCAGCAGGGGGGGGTGGTACAATGAGCAGTTCTTC	CASRGGWYNEQFF
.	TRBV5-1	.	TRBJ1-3	TGCGCCAGCGCGGCGAGCTCTGGAAACACCATATATTTT	CASAASSGNTIYF
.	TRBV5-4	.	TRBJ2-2	TGTGCCAGCAGCTGGGGCCGGCAGAACACCGGGGAGCTGTTTTTT	CASSWGRQNTGELFF
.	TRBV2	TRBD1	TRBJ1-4	TGTGCCAGCACCCTTTATGGGACAGGGGGAGAAAAACTGTTTTTT	CASTLYGTGGEKLFF
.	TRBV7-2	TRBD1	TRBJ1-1	TGTGCCAGCAGCTTAGCCCCAGGGGGCCCGGGGAGGCGCACTGAAGCTTTCTTT	CASSLAPGGPGRRTEAFF
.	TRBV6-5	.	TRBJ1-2	TGTGCCAGCAGTTTGGGGGGGTATCTCTATGGCTACACCTTC	CASSLGGYLYGYTF
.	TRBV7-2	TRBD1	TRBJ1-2	TGTGCCAGCAGCCCTGGACAGGGGAACTATGGCTACACCTTC	CASSPGQGNYGYTF
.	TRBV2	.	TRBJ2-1	TGTGCCAGCGGGCTGAAGTACTCCTACAATGAGCAGTTCTTC	CASGLKYSYNEQFF
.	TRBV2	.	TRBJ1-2	TGTGCCAGCAGGACCCAGGGCACCGAGGGCTACACCTTC	CASRTQGTEGYTF
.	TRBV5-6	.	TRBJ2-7	TGTGCCAGCAGCTTTCAGTCGGCTCGGGGCGAGCAGTACTTC	CASSFQSARGEQYF
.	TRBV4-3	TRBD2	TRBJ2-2	TGCGCCAGCAGCCAAGTTTACGGGGGGGCGTCTGGGCCCGGGGAGCTGTTTTTT	CASSQVYGGASGPGELFF
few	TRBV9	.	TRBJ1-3	TGTGCCAGCAGCTCGAACAGGGCGGGAAACACCATATATTTT	CASSSNRAGNTIYF
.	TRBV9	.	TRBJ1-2	TGTGCCAGCAGCCCCCTAGGATCGTCTGGCTACACCTTC	CASSPLGSSGYTF
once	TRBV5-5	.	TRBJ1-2	TGTGCCAGCAGCCTGAACACGGGAGTGAATCCTGGCTACACCTTC	CASSLNTGVNPGYTF
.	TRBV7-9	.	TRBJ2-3	TGTGCCAGCAGCTTACCCCTGAGACCGACTAGAAGCACAGATACGCAGTATTTT	CASSLPLRPTRSTDTQYF
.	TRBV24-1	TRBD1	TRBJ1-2	TGTGCCACCGCGGGACAGGCAGACTATGGCTACACCTTC	CATAGQADYGYTF
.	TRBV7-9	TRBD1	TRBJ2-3	TGTGCCAGCAGCTTGGGACAGGCGACAGATACGCAGTATTTT	CASSLGQATDTQYF
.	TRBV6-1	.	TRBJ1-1	TGTGCCAGCAGTGAAGGCGCGGGTAAATCTGAAGCTTTCTTT	CASSEGAGKSEAFF
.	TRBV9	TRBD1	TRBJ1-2	TGTGCCAGCAGTGAGACAGGGCACGGGGCCTATGGCTACACCTTC	CASSETGHGAYGYTF
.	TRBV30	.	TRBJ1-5	TGTGCCTGGAGTGCCCGGGGGGCCCAGGGGCTTAGCAATCAGCCCCAGCATTTT	CAWSARGAQGLSNQPQHF
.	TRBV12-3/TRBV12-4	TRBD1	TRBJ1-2	TGTGCCAGCAGTCTCGGGACAGGTTATGGCTACACCTTC	CASSLGTGYGYTF
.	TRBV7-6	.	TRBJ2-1	TGTGCCAGCAGCTCCAACAGGGCTGAGCAGTTCTTC	CASSSNRAEQFF
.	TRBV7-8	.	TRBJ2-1	TGTGCCAGCAGCTTAGTGAGGCAGGGATACAATGAGCAGTTCTTC	CASSLVRQGYNEQFF
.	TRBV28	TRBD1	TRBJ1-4	TGTGCCAGCAGTTCCCCCAGGGGGACCAATGAAAAACTGTTTTTT	CASSSPRGTNEKLFF
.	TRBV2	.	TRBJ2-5	TGTGCCAGCAGTGTTGGCAGCCAAGAGACCCAGTACTTC	CASSVGSQETQYF
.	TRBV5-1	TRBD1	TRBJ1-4	TGCGCCAGCAGCCCGGGACAGTTAGGGAATGAAAAACTGTTTTTT	CASSPGQLGNEKLFF
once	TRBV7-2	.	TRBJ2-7	TGTGCCAGCAGCCCCCAGGGGGGAGGCGGCTACGAGCAGTACTTC	CASSPQGGGGYEQYF
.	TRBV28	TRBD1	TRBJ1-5	TGTGCCAGCAGCCTTGACAGGGGCGGACAGCCCCAGCATTTT	CASSLDRGGQPQHF
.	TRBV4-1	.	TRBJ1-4	TGCGCCAGCAGCCAAATCCTTGGACAAATTAATGAAAAACTGTTTTTT	CASSQILGQINEKLFF
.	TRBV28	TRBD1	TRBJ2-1	TGTGCCAGCAGCCGGGACAGGGTGTACATCTTC	CASSRDRVYIF
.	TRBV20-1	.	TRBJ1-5	TGCAGTGCTAGTGTCAGGGCCGGTCAGCCCCAGCATTTT	CSASVRAGQPQHF
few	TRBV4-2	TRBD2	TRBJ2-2	TGTGCCAGCAGCCAAGCGTCAGGGAGGACTAGCGGGGGGCGTACCGGGGAGCTGTTTTTT	CASSQASGRTSGGRTGELFF
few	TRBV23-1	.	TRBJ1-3	TGCGCCAGCAGGGGTAGGAGCTGTGGAAACACCATATATTTT	CASRGRSCGNTIYF
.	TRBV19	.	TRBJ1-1	TGTGCCAGTAGTACCCGAACAGGGACGGCGAACACTGAAGCTTTCTTT	CASSTRTGTANTEAFF